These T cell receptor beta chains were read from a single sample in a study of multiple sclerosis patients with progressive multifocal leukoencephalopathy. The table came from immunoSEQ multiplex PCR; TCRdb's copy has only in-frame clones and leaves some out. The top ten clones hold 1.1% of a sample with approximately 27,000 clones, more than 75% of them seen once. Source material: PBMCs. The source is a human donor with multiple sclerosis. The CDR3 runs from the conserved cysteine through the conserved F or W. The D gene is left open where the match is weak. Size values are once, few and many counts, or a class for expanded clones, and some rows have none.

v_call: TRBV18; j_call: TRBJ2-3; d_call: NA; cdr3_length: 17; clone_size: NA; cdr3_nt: TGTGCCAGCTCACCACAATATCCGGGACAAGGGGGTCATACGCAGTATTTT; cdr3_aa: CASSPQYPGQGGHTQYF
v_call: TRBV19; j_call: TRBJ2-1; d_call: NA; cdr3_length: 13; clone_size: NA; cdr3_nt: TGTGCCAGTAGTTCCTCGGGGGTGGTTTTCCCCTTCTTC; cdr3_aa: CASSSSGVVFPFF
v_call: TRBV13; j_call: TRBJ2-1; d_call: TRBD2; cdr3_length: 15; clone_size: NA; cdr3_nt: TGTGCCAGCAGCACCGGGACTAGCGGGATGAATGAGCAGTTCTTC; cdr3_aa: CASSTGTSGMNEQFF
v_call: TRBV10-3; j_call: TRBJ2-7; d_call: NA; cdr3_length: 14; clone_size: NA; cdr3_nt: TGTGCCATCAGTGGGGCAGGGGGGTTTGACGAGCAGTACTTC; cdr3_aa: CAISGAGGFDEQYF
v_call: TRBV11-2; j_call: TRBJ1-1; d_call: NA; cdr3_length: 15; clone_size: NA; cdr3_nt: TGTGCCAGCAGCTCATCAGACAGTGTGAACACTGAAGCTTTCTTT; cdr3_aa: CASSSSDSVNTEAFF
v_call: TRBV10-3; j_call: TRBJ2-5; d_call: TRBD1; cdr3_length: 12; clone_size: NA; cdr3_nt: TGTGCCATCAAGGGACAGGTGGAGACCCAGTACTTC; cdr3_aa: CAIKGQVETQYF
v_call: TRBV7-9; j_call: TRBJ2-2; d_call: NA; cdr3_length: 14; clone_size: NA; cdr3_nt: TGTGCCAGCAGCCCGGGGACGAACACCGGGGAGCTGTTTTTT; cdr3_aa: CASSPGTNTGELFF
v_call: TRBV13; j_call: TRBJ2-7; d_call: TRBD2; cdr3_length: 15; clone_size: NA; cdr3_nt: TGTGCCAGCAGCCCCCCGGGACTAGCGGGGTGGGAGCAGTACTTC; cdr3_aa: CASSPPGLAGWEQYF
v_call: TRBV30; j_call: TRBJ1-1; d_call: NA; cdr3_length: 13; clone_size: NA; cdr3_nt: TGTGCCTGGCGCGGGGGTGGGGGCACTGAAGCTTTCTTT; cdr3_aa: CAWRGGGGTEAFF
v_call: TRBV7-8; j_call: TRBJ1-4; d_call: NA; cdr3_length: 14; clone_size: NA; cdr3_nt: TGTGCCAGCAGCCAGTCTGGGGAGAATGAAAAACTGTTTTTT; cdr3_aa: CASSQSGENEKLFF
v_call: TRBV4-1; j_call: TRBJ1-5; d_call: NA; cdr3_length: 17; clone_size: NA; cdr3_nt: TGCGCCAGCAGCCAGTTCCATCCGCCCGGGTCCAATCAGCCCCAGCATTTT; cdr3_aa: CASSQFHPPGSNQPQHF
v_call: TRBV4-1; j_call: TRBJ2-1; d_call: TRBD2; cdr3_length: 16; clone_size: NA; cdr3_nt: TGCGCCAGCAGCCAAGATGCGAGCGGGGGGGCCCGTGAGCAGTTCTTC; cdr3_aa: CASSQDASGGAREQFF
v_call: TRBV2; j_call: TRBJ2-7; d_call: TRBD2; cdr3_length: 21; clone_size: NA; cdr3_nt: TGTGCCAGCAGGTGGGCCCCGGGAGAGGGCCTGACTAGCGGGGGAACCTACGAGCAGTACTTC; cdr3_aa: CASRWAPGEGLTSGGTYEQYF
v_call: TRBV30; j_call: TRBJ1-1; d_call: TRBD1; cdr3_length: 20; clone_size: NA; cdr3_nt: TGTGCCTGGAGTGCTAGGACAGGGTTTTACCCCTTCAATCCGAACACTGAAGCTTTCTTT; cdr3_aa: CAWSARTGFYPFNPNTEAFF
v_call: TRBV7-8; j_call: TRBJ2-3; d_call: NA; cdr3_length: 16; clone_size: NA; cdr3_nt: TGTGCCAGCAGCTTAGTAGAGCGGATAATCACAGATACGCAGTATTTT; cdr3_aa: CASSLVERIITDTQYF
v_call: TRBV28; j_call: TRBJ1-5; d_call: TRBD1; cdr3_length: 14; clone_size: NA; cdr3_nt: TGTGCCAGCAGTTTCCGGACAGGGGGACAGCCCCAGCATTTT; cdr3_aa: CASSFRTGGQPQHF
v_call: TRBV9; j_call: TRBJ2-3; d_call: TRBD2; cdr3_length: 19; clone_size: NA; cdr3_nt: TGTGCCAGCAGCGTCCCCGCGGGACTAGCGGGGGCTAGCACAGATACGCAGTATTTT; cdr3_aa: CASSVPAGLAGASTDTQYF
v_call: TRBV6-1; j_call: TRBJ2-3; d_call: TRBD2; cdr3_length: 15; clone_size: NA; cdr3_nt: TGTGCCAGCAGTGAGCTAGCGGGGGGCCCAGATACGCAGTATTTT; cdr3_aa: CASSELAGGPDTQYF
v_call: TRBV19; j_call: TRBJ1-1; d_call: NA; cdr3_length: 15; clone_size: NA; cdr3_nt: TGTGCCAGTAGTATCGTCCGGGACGGCTACACTGAAGCTTTCTTT; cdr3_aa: CASSIVRDGYTEAFF
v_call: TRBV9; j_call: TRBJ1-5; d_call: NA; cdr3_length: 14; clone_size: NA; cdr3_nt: TGTGCCAGCAGCGTAGGTCAAGGGGCCCAGCCCCAGCATTTT; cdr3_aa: CASSVGQGAQPQHF
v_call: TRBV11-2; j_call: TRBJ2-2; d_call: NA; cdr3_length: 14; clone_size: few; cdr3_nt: TGTGCCAGCAACTTGGGCCCTTACACCGGGGAGCTGTTTTTT; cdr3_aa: CASNLGPYTGELFF
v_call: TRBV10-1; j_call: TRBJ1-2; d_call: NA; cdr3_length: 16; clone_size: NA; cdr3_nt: TGCGCCACCAGTCGATCCGGGATTACAAGCACGTATGGCTACACCTTC; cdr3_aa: CATSRSGITSTYGYTF
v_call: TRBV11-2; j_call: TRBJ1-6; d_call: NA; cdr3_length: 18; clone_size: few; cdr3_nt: TGTGCCAGCAGCCCACGGCCCGCCCTCTCCCTTCCCAATTCACCCCTCCACTTT; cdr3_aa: CASSPRPALSLPNSPLHF
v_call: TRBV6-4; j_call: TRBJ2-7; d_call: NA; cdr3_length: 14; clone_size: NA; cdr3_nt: TGTGCCAGCAGACTCTCCAAGACTCCCTACGAGCAGTACTTC; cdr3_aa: CASRLSKTPYEQYF
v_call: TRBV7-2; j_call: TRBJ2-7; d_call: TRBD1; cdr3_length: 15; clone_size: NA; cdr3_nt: TGTGCCAGCAGCGGGCGGACAGGGTGGGCCTACGAGCAGTACTTC; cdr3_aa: CASSGRTGWAYEQYF
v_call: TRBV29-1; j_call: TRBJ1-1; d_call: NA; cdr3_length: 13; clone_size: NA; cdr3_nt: TGCAGCGTTGGCGGACGCCTGAACACTGAAGCTTTCTTT; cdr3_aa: CSVGGRLNTEAFF
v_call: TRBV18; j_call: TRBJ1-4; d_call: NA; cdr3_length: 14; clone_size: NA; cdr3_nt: TGTGCCAGCTCACCGAGAGACATCGGAGAAAAACTGTTTTTT; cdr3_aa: CASSPRDIGEKLFF
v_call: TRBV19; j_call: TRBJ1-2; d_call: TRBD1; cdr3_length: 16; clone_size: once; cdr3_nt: TGTGCCAGTAGCCTAACTCCAACAGGGGGTACCGATGGCTACACCTTC; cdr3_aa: CASSLTPTGGTDGYTF
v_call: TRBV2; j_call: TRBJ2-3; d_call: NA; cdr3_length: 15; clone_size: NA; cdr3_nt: TGTGCCACCAGCCGGGATTCGGGTACAACAGATACGCAGTATTTT; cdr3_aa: CATSRDSGTTDTQYF
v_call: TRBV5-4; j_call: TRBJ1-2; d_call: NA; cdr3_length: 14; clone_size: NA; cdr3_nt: TGTGCCAGCAGCGGCGGGACGCCCAACTATGGCTACACCTTC; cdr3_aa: CASSGGTPNYGYTF
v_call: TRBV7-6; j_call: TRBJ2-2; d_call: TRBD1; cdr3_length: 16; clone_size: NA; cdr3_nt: TGTGCCAGCAGCTTACAAACCGGGACAGGGCCCGGGGAGCTGTTTTTT; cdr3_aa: CASSLQTGTGPGELFF
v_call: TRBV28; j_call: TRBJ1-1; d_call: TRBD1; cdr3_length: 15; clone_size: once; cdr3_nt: TGTGCCAGCAGTTATCCGACAGGGCCCAACACTGAAGCTTTCTTT; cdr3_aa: CASSYPTGPNTEAFF
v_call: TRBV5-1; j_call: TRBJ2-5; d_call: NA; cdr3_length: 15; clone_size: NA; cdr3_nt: TGCGCCAGCAGCCCCCGAGATACGTACCAAGAGACCCAGTACTTC; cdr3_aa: CASSPRDTYQETQYF
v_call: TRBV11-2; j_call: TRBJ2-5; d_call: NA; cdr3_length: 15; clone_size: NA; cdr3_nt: TGTGCCAGCAGCTTAGGTGAAGGGGGAGGAGAGACCCAGTACTTC; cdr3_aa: CASSLGEGGGETQYF
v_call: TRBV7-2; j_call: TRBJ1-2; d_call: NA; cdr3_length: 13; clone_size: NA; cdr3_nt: TGTGCCAGCAGCTTTGGAGGGCCGGGTGGCTACACCTTC; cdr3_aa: CASSFGGPGGYTF
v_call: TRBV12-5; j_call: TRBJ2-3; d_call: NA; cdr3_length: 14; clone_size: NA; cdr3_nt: TGTGCTAGCCGACAGGCCTACGATGCAGATACGCAGTATTTT; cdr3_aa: CASRQAYDADTQYF
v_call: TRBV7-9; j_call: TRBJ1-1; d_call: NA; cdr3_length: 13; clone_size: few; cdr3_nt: TGTGCCAGCAGCTTGAGCAGGGACACTGAAGCTTTCTTT; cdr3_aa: CASSLSRDTEAFF
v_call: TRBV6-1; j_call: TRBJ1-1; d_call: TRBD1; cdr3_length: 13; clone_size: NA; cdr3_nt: TGTGCCACGACAGGGAGGGAGAACACTGAAGCTTTCTTT; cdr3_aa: CATTGRENTEAFF
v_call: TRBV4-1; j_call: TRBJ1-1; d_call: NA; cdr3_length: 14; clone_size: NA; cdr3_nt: TGCGCCAGCAGCTACCCGGGGTTAAACACTGAAGCTTTCTTT; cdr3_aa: CASSYPGLNTEAFF
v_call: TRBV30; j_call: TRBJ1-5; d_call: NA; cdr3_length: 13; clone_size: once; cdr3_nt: TGTGCCTGGAGTGGGGGGGGAATTCAGCCCCAGCATTTT; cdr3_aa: CAWSGGGIQPQHF
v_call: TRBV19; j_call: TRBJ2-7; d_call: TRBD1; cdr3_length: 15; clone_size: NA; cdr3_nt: TGTGCCAGTAGTATAGCCCCGACAGGGCTTTACGAGCAGTACTTC; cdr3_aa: CASSIAPTGLYEQYF
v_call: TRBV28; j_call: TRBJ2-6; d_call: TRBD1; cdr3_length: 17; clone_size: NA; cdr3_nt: TGTGCCAGCAGCCCACAGGGGGCTGGCTCTGGGGCCAACGTCCTGACTTTC; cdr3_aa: CASSPQGAGSGANVLTF
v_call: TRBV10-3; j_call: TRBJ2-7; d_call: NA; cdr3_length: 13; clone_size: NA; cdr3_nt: TGTGCCATCAGTGAGTCGACGGGGTACGAGCAGTACTTC; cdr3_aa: CAISESTGYEQYF
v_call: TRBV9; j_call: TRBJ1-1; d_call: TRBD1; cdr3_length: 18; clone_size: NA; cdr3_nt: TGTGCCAGCAGCGTAAGAGACAGGGGGTTTAAGGGGAACACTGAAGCTTTCTTT; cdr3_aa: CASSVRDRGFKGNTEAFF
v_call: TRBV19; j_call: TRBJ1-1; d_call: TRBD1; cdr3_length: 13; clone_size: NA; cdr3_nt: TGTGCCAGTAGTATTAAGGGGGCGACTGAAGCTTTCTTT; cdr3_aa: CASSIKGATEAFF
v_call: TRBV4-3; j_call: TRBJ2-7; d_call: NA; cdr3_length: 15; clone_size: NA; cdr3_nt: TGCGCCAGCAGCCAAGATTGGGGGATTACCTACGAGCAGTACTTC; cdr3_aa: CASSQDWGITYEQYF
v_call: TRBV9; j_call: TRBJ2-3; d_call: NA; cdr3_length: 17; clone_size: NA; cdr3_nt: TGTGCCAGCAGCCCGGGGGTTTCGCGAGGGCGCACAGATACGCAGTATTTT; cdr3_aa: CASSPGVSRGRTDTQYF
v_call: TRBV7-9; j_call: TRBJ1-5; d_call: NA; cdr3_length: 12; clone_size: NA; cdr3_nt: TGTGCCAGCAGCGCAAGCAATCAGCCCCAGCATTTT; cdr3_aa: CASSASNQPQHF
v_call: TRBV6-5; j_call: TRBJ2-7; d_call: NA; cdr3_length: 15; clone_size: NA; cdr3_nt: TGTGCCAGCAGTTATGTTACTTTCGGGGGCTACGAGCAGTACTTC; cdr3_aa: CASSYVTFGGYEQYF
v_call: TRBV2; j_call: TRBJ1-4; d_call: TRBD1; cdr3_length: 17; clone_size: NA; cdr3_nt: TGTGCCAGCAGTCTACTACCCGGGACAGGATCGAATGAAAAACTGTTTTTT; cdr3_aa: CASSLLPGTGSNEKLFF
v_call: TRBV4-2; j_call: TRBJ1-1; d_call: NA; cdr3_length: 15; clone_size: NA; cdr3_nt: TGTGCCAGCAGCCAAGCTGAAGGGAGGGACACTGAAGCTTTCTTT; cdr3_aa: CASSQAEGRDTEAFF
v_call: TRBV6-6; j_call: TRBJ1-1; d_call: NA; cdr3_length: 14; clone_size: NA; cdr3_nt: TGTGCCAGCAGTTACGGGGGGCGCGACACTGAAGCTTTCTTT; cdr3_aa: CASSYGGRDTEAFF
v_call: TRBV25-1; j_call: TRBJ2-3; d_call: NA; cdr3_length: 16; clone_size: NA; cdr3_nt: TGTGCCAGCTCGGTCGGGTCGGACACTGGCACAGATACGCAGTATTTT; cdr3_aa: CASSVGSDTGTDTQYF